Ten or more counts support the clone carrying this T cell receptor beta chain. The data stem from a study of T cells in Graves' hyperthyroidism and ophthalmopathy. Authors of the study amplified TCR beta CDR3 regions from RNA transcripts. During a first-round RT-PCR of the TCR CDR3, the HTBI primer set was used. TCRdb itself ran the multiplex PCR reads through MiXCR, one entry per CDR3 protein. The data hold roughly 500,000 distinct CDR3 sequences, with about 24% observed a single time. This CDR3 comprises 14 residues. V was pared by 0 bases and J by 8 bases, with 13 bases between. Looked up from germline, CDR1 is LGHDT and CDR2 is YNNKEL (reference sequence).

The TCR was taken from a woman aged 25 to 39 with Graves' ophthalmopathy. This chain uses TRBV3-1 with TRBJ1-2; no clear D gene. Sequencing was performed on blood. This CDR3 is CASSQDGNPGGYTF. CDR3 coding DNA: TGTGCCAGCAGCCAAGACGGCAACCCGGGGGGCTACACCTTC.